This is a list of T cell receptor beta chains from one sample in a study of radiotherapy plus CTLA-4 blockade in lung cancer. Profiling relied on immunoSEQ multiplex PCR, and the TCRdb table lists in-frame clones only, not all of them. This table has more than 50,000 clones, approximately 76% appearing once. The sample consisted of peripheral blood, taken from a patient treated with radiotherapy plus ipilimumab. Receptors originate from a human donor with non-small cell lung cancer who had a complete response to radiotherapy plus ipilimumab. The CDR3 runs from the conserved cysteine through the conserved F or W. A D gene is named only where the DNA matches it firmly.

v_call,d_call,j_call,cdr3_aa,cdr3_nt
TRBV7-2,-,TRBJ2-5,CASTHLSGKETQYF,TGTGCCAGCACCCACCTGTCAGGGAAAGAGACCCAGTACTTC
TRBV6-1,TRBD2,TRBJ2-2,CASSEGASGRVTGELFF,TGTGCCAGCAGTGAAGGTGCTAGCGGGAGGGTTACCGGGGAGCTGTTTTTT
TRBV13,TRBD2,TRBJ2-7,CASSKLAGATYEQYF,TGTGCCAGCAGCAAATTAGCGGGAGCAACCTACGAGCAGTACTTC
TRBV6-4,TRBD1,TRBJ1-5,CASTADRAWQPQHF,TGTGCCAGCACCGCAGACAGGGCTTGGCAGCCCCAGCATTTT
TRBV13,-,TRBJ2-6,CASSLVRRTAGANVLTF,TGTGCCAGCAGCTTAGTCCGCCGGACAGCTGGGGCCAACGTCCTGACTTTC
TRBV5-1,-,TRBJ2-3,CASSLGGGGTDTQYF,TGCGCCAGCAGCTTGGGAGGGGGGGGCACAGATACGCAGTATTTT
TRBV7-9,-,TRBJ2-5,CASSLAAGAQETQYF,TGTGCCAGCAGCTTAGCAGCAGGGGCCCAAGAGACCCAGTACTTC
TRBV30,-,TRBJ2-1,CAWSVSRLEQFF,TGTGCCTGGAGTGTGTCGAGACTAGAGCAGTTCTTC
TRBV7-9,TRBD2,TRBJ2-3,CASSFSLGSGIDTQYF,TGTGCCAGCAGCTTTTCCCTAGGTAGCGGGATAGATACGCAGTATTTT
TRBV7-2,-,TRBJ1-2,CASSLVAGPPGGYTF,TGTGCCAGCAGCTTAGTAGCAGGTCCGCCGGGGGGCTACACCTTC